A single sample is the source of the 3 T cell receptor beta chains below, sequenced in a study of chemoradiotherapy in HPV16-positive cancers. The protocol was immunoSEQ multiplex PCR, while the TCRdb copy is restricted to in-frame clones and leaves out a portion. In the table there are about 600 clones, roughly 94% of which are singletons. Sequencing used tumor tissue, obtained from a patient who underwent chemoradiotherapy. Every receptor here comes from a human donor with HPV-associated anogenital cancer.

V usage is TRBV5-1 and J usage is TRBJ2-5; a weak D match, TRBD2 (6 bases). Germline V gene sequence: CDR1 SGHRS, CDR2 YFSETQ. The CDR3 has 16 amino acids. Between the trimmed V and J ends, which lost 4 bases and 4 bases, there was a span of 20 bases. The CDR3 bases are TGCGCCAGCAGCCCTATACCGGGACTGAGAGTAGAGACCCAGTACTTC. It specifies CASSPIPGLRVETQYF.

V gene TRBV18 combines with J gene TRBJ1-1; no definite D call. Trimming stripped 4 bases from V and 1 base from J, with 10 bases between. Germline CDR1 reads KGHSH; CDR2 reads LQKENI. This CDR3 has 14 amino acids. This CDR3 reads CASSLADPNTEAFF. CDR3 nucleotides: TGTGCCAGCTCACTTGCCGATCCGAACACTGAAGCTTTCTTT.

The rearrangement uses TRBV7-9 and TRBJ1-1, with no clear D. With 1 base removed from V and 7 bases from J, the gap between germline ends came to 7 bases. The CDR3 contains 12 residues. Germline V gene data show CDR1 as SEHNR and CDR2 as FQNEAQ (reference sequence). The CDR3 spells CASSLVINEAFF. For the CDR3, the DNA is TGTGCCAGCAGCTTAGTTATTAATGAAGCTTTCTTT.